A selection of T cell receptor beta chains follows, all from one sample in a study of T cell responses to AZD1222 COVID-19 vaccine. TCRdb's table, derived via immunoSEQ multiplex PCR, lists solely in-frame clones and lacks some. The data contain tens of thousands of clones, almost 80% of them singletons. The input for sequencing was peripheral blood, taken on day 0 of AZD1222 vaccination. These receptors came from an adult in good health. Both conserved end residues are part of each CDR3. Fields, in order: V gene, clone size, J gene, D gene, CDR3 protein, CDR3 DNA. A D gene is named only where the DNA matches it firmly. Clone size is not always given. Where it is, it says once, few, many or a class for expanded clones.

v_call: TRBV7-2; clone_size: .; j_call: TRBJ2-2; d_call: .; cdr3_aa: CASSSEGRLNTGELFF; cdr3_nt: TGTGCCAGCAGCTCGGAGGGGAGACTGAACACCGGGGAGCTGTTTTTT
v_call: TRBV5-6; clone_size: .; j_call: TRBJ1-2; d_call: .; cdr3_aa: CASSLSGTHGYTF; cdr3_nt: TGTGCCAGCAGCTTGTCAGGGACCCATGGCTACACCTTC
v_call: TRBV4-1; clone_size: .; j_call: TRBJ1-1; d_call: .; cdr3_aa: CASSQTRERGSFF; cdr3_nt: TGCGCCAGCAGCCAAACAAGAGAAAGAGGGTCTTTCTTT
v_call: TRBV7-9; clone_size: .; j_call: TRBJ1-1; d_call: .; cdr3_aa: CASSLLGDTEAFF; cdr3_nt: TGTGCCAGCAGCTTATTGGGTGACACTGAAGCTTTCTTT
v_call: TRBV4-1; clone_size: .; j_call: TRBJ1-1; d_call: .; cdr3_aa: CASSQARGGEAFF; cdr3_nt: TGCGCCAGCAGCCAAGCGAGGGGAGGTGAAGCTTTCTTT
v_call: TRBV15; clone_size: few; j_call: TRBJ1-4; d_call: .; cdr3_aa: CATSRDLNGGDEKLFF; cdr3_nt: TGTGCCACCAGCAGAGACCTAAATGGGGGTGATGAAAAACTGTTTTTT
v_call: TRBV5-1; clone_size: .; j_call: TRBJ1-2; d_call: TRBD1; cdr3_aa: CASRPGTENGYTF; cdr3_nt: TGCGCCAGCAGGCCCGGGACAGAGAATGGCTACACCTTC
v_call: TRBV18; clone_size: .; j_call: TRBJ2-1; d_call: TRBD2; cdr3_aa: CASSSGLAAYNEQFF; cdr3_nt: TGTGCCAGCTCATCCGGACTAGCCGCCTACAATGAGCAGTTCTTC
v_call: TRBV6-5; clone_size: .; j_call: TRBJ1-5; d_call: .; cdr3_aa: CASSYFGPNQPQHF; cdr3_nt: TGTGCCAGCAGTTACTTCGGCCCTAATCAGCCCCAGCATTTT
v_call: TRBV24-1; clone_size: .; j_call: TRBJ1-4; d_call: .; cdr3_aa: CATSDVTGEKLFF; cdr3_nt: TGTGCCACCAGTGATGTGACAGGCGAAAAACTGTTTTTT
v_call: TRBV7-2; clone_size: .; j_call: TRBJ2-1; d_call: TRBD1; cdr3_aa: CASSILQGPNEQFF; cdr3_nt: TGTGCCAGCAGCATACTACAGGGGCCTAATGAGCAGTTCTTC
v_call: TRBV29-1; clone_size: once; j_call: TRBJ2-7; d_call: .; cdr3_aa: CSVGKRDAYEQYF; cdr3_nt: TGCAGCGTTGGGAAACGGGACGCCTACGAGCAGTACTTC
v_call: TRBV11-3; clone_size: .; j_call: TRBJ2-1; d_call: TRBD1; cdr3_aa: CASSLGQGAYNEQFF; cdr3_nt: TGTGCCAGCAGCTTAGGGCAGGGGGCCTACAATGAGCAGTTCTTC
v_call: TRBV28; clone_size: .; j_call: TRBJ1-1; d_call: .; cdr3_aa: CASSSSGHPSNTEAFF; cdr3_nt: .
v_call: TRBV19; clone_size: .; j_call: TRBJ2-7; d_call: TRBD2; cdr3_aa: CASSIHTSGRTYEQYF; cdr3_nt: TGTGCCAGTAGTATACACACTAGCGGACGAACCTACGAGCAGTACTTC